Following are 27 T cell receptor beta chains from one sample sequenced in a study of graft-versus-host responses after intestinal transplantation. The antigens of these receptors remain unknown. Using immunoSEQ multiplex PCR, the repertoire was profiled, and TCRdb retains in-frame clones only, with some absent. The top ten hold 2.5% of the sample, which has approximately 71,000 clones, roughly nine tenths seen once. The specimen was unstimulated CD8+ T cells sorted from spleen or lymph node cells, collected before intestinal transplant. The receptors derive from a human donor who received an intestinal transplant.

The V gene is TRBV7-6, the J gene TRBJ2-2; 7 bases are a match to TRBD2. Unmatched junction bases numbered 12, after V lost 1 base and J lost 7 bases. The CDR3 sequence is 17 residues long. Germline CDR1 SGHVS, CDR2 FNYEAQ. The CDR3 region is CASSLDFGGSGRGELFF. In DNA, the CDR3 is TGTGCCAGCAGCTTAGATTTCGGGGGGTCTGGTCGCGGGGAGCTGTTTTTT.

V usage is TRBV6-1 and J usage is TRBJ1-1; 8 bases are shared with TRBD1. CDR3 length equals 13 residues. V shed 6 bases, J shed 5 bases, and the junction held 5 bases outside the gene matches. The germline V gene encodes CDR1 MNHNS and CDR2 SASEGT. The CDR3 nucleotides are TGTGCCAGCAGCAGGGGGCGCGGGACTGAAGCTTTCTTT. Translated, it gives CASSRGRGTEAFF.

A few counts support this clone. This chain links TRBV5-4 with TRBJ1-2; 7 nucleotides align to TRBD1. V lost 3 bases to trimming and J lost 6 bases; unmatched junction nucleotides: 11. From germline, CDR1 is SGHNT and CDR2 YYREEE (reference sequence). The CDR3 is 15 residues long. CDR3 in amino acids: CASSSWPTGRDGYTF. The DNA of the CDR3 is TGTGCCAGCAGCTCCTGGCCGACAGGGAGAGATGGCTACACCTTC.

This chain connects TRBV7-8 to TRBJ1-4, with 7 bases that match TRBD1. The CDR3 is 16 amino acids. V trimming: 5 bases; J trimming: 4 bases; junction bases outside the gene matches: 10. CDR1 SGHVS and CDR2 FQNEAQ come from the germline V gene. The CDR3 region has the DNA TGTGCCAGCAGCCCTCCCCGACAGGGATATAATGAAAAACTGTTTTTT. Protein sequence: CASSPPRQGYNEKLFF.

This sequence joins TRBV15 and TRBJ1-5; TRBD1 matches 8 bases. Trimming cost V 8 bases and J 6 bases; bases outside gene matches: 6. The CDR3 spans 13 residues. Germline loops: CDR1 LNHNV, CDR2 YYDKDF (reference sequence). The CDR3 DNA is TGTGCCACCTCCAGGGGGCCGGGTCAGCCCCAGCATTTT. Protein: CATSRGPGQPQHF.

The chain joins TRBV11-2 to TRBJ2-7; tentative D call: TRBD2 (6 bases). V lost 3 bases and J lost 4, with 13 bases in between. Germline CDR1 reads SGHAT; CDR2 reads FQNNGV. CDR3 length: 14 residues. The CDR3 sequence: CASSFKSGVYEQYF. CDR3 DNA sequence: TGTGCCAGCAGCTTCAAATCGGGGGTATACGAGCAGTACTTC.

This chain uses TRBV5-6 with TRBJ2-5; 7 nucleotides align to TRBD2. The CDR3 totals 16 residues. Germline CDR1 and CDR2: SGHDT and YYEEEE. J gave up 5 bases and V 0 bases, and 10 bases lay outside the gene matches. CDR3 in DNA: TGTGCCAGCAGCTTGGTGGGAGCGGGAAGGATGGAGACCCAGTACTTC. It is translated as CASSLVGAGRMETQYF.

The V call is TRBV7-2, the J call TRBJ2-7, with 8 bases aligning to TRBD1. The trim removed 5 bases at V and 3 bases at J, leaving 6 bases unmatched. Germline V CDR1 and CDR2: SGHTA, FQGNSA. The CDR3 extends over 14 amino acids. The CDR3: CASSLDREFYEQYF. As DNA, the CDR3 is TGTGCCAGCAGCCTGGACAGGGAATTCTACGAGCAGTACTTC.

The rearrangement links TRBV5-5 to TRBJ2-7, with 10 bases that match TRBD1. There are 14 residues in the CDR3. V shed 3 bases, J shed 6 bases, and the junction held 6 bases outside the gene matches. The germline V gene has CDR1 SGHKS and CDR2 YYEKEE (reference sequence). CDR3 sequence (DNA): TGTGCCAGCAGCTATGGGGGGACAGGGGCCGAGCAGTACTTC. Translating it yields CASSYGGTGAEQYF. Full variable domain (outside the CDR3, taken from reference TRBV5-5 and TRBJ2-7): DAGVTQSPTHLIKTRGQQVTLRCSPISGHKSVSWYQQVLGQGPQFIFQYYEKEERGRGNFPDRFSARQFPNYSSELNVNALLLGDSALYLCASSYGGTGAEQYFGPGTRLTVT.

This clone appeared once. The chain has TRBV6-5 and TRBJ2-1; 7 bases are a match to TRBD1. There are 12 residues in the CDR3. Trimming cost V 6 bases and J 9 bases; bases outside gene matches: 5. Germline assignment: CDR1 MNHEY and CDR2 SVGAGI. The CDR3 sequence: CASSQGVGEQFF. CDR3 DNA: TGTGCCAGCAGCCAGGGGGTGGGTGAGCAGTTCTTC.

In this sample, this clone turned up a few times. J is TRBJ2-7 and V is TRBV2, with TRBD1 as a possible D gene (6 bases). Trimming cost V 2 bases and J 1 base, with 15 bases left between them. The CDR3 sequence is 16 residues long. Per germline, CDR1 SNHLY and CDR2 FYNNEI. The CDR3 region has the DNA TGTGCCAGCAGTGAAAGGTGGGCAGGGGTATCCTACGAGCAGTACTTC. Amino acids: CASSERWAGVSYEQYF.

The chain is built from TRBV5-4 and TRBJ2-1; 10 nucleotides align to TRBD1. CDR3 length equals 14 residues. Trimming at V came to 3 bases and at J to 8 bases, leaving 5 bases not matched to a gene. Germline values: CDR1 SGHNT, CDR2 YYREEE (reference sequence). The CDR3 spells CASSSDRGLDEQFF. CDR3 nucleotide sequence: TGTGCCAGCAGCTCCGACAGGGGGCTGGATGAGCAGTTCTTC.

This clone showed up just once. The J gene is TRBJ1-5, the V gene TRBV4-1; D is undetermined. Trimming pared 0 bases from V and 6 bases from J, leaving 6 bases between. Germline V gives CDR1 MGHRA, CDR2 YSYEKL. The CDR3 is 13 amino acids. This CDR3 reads CASSQDRGQPQHF. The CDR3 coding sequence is TGCGCCAGCAGCCAAGATCGAGGTCAGCCCCAGCATTTT.

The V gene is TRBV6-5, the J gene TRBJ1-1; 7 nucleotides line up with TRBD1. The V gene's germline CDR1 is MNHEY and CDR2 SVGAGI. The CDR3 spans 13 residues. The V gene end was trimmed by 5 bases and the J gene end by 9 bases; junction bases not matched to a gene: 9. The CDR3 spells CASSPRQGWKAFF. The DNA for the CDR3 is TGTGCCAGCAGTCCCCGACAGGGTTGGAAAGCTTTCTTT.

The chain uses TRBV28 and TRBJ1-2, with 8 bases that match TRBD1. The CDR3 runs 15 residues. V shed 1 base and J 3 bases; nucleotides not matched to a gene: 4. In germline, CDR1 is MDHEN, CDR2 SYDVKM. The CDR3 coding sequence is TGTGCCAGCAGTTTATCGGCAGGGGGCGACTATGGCTACACCTTC. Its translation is CASSLSAGGDYGYTF.

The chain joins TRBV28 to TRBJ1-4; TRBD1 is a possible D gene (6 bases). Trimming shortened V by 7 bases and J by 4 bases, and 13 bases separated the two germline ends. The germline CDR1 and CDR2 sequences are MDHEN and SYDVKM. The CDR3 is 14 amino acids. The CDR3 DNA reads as TGTGCCAGCACAGTACAGGGTTTTAATGAAAAACTGTTTTTT. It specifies CASTVQGFNEKLFF.

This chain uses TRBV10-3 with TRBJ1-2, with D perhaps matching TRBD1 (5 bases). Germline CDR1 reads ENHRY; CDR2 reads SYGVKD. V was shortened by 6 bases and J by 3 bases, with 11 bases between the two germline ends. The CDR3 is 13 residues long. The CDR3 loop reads CAIRDGRDYGYTF. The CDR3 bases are TGTGCCATCAGGGACGGCAGGGACTATGGCTACACCTTC.

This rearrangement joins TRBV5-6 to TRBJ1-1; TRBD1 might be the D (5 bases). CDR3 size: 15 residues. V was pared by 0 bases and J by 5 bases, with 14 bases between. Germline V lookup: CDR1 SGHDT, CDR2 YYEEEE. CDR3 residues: CASSLAGGWVTEAFF. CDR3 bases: TGTGCCAGCAGCTTGGCCGGGGGTTGGGTAACTGAAGCTTTCTTT. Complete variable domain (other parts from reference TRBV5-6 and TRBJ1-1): DAGVTQSPTHLIKTRGQQVTLRCSPKSGHDTVSWYQQALGQGPQFIFQYYEEEERQRGNFPDRFSGHQFPNYSSELNVNALLLGDSALYLCASSLAGGWVTEAFFGQGTRLTVV.

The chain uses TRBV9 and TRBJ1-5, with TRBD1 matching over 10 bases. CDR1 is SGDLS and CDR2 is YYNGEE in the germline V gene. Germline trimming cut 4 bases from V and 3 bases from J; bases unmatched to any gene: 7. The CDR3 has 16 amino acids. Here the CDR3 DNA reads TGTGCCAGCAGCCCTACGACAGGGGGCCCCAATCAGCCCCAGCATTTT. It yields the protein CASSPTTGGPNQPQHF. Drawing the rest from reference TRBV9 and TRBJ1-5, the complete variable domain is DSGVTQTPKHLITATGQRVTLRCSPRSGDLSVYWYQQSLDQGLQFLIQYYNGEERAKGNILERFSAQQFPDLHSELNLSSLELGDSALYFCASSPTTGGPNQPQHFGDGTRLSIL.

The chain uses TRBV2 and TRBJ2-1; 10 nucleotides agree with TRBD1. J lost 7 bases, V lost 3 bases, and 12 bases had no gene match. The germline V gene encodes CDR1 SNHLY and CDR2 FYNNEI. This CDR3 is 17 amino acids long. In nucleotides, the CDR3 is TGTGCCAGCAGTGATCCCACTGACAGGGGGCATATAAATGAGCAGTTCTTC. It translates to CASSDPTDRGHINEQFF.

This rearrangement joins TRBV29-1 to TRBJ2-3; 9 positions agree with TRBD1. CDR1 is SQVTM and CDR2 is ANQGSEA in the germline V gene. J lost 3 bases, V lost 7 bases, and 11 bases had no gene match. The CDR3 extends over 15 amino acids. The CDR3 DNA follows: TGCAGCGCCGGGGCGGGACAGGGTACTACAGATACGCAGTATTTT. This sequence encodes CSAGAGQGTTDTQYF.

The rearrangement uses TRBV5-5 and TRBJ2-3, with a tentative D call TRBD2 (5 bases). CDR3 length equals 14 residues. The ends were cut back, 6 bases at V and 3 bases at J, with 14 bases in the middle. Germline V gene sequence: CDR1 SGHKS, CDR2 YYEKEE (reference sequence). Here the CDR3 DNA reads TGTGCCAGCACCATTCCGAGGGAGACAGATACGCAGTATTTT. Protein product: CASTIPRETDTQYF. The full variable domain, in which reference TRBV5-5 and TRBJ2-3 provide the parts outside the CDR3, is DAGVTQSPTHLIKTRGQQVTLRCSPISGHKSVSWYQQVLGQGPQFIFQYYEKEERGRGNFPDRFSARQFPNYSSELNVNALLLGDSALYLCASTIPRETDTQYFGPGTRLTVL.

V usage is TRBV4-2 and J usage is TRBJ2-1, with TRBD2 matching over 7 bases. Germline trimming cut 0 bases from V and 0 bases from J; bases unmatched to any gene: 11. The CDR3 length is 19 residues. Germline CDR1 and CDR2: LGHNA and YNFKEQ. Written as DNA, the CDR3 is TGTGCCAGCAGCCAAGAGGAGGGAGCGGGACCGAGCTCCTACAATGAGCAGTTCTTC. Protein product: CASSQEEGAGPSSYNEQFF.

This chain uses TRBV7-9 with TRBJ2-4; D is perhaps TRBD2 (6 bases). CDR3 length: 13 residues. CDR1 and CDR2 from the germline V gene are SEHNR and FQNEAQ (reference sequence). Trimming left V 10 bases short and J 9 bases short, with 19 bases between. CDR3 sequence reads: CANRSAGRGIQYF. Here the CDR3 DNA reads TGTGCCAACCGCTCGGCAGGGCGGGGCATTCAGTACTTC.

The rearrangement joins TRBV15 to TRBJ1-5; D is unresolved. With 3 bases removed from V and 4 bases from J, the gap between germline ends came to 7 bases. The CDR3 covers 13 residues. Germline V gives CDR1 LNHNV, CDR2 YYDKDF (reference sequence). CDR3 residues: CATSRRENQPQHF. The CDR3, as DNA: TGTGCCACCAGCAGGAGGGAAAATCAGCCCCAGCATTTT.

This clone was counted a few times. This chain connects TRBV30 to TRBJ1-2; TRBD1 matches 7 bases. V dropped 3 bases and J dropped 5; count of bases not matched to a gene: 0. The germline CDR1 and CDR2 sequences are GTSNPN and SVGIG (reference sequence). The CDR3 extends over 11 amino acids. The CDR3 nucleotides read TGTGCCTGGAGGACAGGGTATGGCTACACCTTC. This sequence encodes CAWRTGYGYTF.

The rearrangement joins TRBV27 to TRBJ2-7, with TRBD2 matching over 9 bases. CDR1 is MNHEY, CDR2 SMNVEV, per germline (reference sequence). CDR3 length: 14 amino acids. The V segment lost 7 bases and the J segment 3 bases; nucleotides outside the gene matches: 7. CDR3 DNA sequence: TGTGCCAGCACTAGGGCGGGAGGGGTCTACGAGCAGTACTTC. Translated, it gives CASTRAGGVYEQYF.